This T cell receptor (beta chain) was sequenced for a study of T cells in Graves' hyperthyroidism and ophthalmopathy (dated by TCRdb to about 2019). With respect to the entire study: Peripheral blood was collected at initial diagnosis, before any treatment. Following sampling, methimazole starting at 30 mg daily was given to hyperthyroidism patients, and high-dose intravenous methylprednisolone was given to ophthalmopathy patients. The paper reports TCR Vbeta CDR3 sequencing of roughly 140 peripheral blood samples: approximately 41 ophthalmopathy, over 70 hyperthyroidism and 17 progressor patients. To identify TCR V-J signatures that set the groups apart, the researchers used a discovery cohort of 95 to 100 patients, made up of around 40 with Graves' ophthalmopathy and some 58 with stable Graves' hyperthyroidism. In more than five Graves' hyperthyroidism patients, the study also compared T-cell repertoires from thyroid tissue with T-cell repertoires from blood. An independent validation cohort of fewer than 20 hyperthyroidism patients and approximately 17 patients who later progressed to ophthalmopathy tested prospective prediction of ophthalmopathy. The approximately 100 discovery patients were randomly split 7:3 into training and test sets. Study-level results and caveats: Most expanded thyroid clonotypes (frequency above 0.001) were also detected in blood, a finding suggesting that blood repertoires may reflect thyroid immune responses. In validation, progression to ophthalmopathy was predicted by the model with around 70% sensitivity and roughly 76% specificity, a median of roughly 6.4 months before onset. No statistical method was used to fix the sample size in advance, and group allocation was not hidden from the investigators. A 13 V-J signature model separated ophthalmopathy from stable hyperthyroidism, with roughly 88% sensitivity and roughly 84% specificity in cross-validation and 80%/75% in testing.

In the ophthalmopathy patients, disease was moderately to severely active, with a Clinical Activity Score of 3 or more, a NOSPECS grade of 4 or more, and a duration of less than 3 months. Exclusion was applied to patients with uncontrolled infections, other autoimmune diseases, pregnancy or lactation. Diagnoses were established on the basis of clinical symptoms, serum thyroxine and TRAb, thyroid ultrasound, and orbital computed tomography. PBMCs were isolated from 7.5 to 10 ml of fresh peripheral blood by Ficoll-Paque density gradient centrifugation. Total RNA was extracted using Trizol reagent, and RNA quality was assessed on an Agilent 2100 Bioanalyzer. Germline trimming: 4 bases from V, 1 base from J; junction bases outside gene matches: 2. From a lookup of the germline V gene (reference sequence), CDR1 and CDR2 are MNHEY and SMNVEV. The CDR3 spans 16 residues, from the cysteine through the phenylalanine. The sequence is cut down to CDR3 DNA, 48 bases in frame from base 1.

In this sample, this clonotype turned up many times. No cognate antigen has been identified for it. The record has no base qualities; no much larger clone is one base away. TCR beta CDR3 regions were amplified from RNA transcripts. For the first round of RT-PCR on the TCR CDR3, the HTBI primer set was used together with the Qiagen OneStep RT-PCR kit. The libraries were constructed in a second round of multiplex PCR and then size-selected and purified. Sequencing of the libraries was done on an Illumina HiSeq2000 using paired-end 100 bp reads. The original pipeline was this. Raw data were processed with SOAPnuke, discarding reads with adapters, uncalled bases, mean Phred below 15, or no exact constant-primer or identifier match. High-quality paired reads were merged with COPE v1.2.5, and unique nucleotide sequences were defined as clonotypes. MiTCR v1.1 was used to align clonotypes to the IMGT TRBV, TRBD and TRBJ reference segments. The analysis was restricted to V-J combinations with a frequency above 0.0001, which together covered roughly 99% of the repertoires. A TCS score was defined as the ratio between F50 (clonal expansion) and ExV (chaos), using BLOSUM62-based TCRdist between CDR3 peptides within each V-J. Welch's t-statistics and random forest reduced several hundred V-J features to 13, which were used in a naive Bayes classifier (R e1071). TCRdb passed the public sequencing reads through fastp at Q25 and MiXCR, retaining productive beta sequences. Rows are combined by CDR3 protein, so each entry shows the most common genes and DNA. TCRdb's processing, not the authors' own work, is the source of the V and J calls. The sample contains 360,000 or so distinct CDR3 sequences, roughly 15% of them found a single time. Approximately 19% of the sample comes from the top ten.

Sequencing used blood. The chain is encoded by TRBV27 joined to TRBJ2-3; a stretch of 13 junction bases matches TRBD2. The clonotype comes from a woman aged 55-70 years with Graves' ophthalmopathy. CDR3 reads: CASSSGLAGGTDTQYF. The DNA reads TGTGCCAGCAGTTCTGGACTAGCGGGGGGCACAGATACGCAGTATTTT.